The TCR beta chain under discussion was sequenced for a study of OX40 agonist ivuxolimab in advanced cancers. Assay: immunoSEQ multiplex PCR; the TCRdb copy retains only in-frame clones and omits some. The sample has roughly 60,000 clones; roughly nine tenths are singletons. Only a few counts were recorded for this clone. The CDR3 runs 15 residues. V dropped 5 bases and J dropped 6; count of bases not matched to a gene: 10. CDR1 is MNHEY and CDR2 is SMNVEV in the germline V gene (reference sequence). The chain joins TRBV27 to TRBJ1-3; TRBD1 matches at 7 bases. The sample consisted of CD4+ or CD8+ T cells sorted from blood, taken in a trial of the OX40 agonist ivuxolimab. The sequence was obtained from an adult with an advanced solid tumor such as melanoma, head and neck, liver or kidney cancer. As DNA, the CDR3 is TGTGCCAGCAGTCGCCGCCCAGGGGGTGAAAACACCATATATTTT. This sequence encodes CASSRRPGGENTIYF.